This TCR beta chain was sequenced for a study of monozygotic twins with inflammatory bowel disease (dated 2019 in TCRdb). Background on the whole study: The full study comprised 28 monozygotic twin pairs: nine German pairs (four IBD-concordant, five IBD-discordant) and 19 IBD-discordant Danish pairs. The search for disease-associated traits relied mainly on comparing, within discordant pairs, IBD patients with their genetically identical healthy co-twins. Each individual had, on average, about 151 000 unique TCRalpha sequences and 181 000 unique TCRbeta sequences available for analysis.

From each donor, an approximately 2.3 ml peripheral blood sample was collected into PAXgene tubes and kept at -80 degrees C. Without any T cell sorting, total RNA was extracted from whole blood using the PAXgene blood miRNA kit on an automated QIAcube. Peripheral blood from monozygotic twin pairs, either concordant or discordant for inflammatory bowel disease, underwent deep TCRalpha and TCRbeta repertoire profiling that used unique molecular barcoding. Smoking habits were recorded for all twin pairs, and each individual was classified as a current, former or never smoker. For CDR1 and CDR2, the germline V gene lists SNHLY and FYNNEI. Including the terminal cysteine and phenylalanine, the CDR3 comprises 12 residues. No coding sequence is recorded. Broad study findings and their caveats: IBD patients shared fewer clonotypes with other individuals than healthy twins did, most markedly in patients showing signs of disease activity. No difference in repertoire similarity was observed between concordant and discordant twins, possibly owing to limited statistical power. IBD patients had lower TCRbeta repertoire diversity, measured by the inverse Simpson index, than their healthy co-twins. The results gave no support for a single strong signal or clonotype linked to IBD. Distinction between different T cell subtypes could not be achieved in the analysis. Background noise and inter-individual variability may have been introduced into the repertoires by the differing immunosuppressive treatments among patients.

For this clonotype: The antigen this receptor binds is unknown.

The protocol used for the library was 5' RACE. Preparation of each TCR library used approximately 3,700 ng of total RNA. For each sample, cDNA synthesis with SMARTScribe reverse transcriptase was split into eight separate reactions. During cDNA synthesis, template switching introduced unique molecular identifiers that contained a 6-nucleotide sample barcode. TCRalpha and TCRbeta cDNA was amplified in two nested PCRs of approximately 17 and 9 cycles, and bead purification was carried out after each PCR. Before amplification, cDNA was treated with uracil DNA-glycosylase and purified using the QIAquick PCR purification kit. In the second PCR, Illumina TruSeq-compatible adapters and sample-specific barcodes were added. Library quality and concentration were checked on TapeStation and Qubit, and libraries were pooled at approximately 5 ng each. The pooled libraries were sequenced with 2 x 100 bp reads and custom sequencing primers on an Illumina HiSeq2500 single-index Rapid Run. Per the source publication's procedure: MiGEC version 1.2.6 was used for UMI-based consensus assembly to correct PCR and sequencing errors. MiXCR version 2.1.1 was used for V(D)J alignment, clonotype assembly and CDR3 extraction. To normalise gene usage, clonotype sharing and MAIT/NKT TCR abundance, the top 1000, 10 000 and 20 000 clonotypes in each sample were analysed. Diversity was computed as the inverse Simpson index with the vegan R package after downsampling to 27 000 UMIs. Statistical testing used paired Mann-Whitney U tests on the discordant twin pairs and applied Benjamini-Hochberg correction for multiple testing. TCRdb reprocessed the reads and provides one entry for every CDR3 protein sequence; no DNA is given. What appears here as the V and J calls and clone size reflects TCRdb's work, not the paper's. This sample's table has entries for around 450,000 distinct CDR3 sequences. Jointly, the top ten make up 2% to 2.5% of the sample.

Sequencing input: blood. The clonotype was recovered from a human donor with ulcerative colitis or Crohn's disease, or a healthy co-twin of an affected twin (not recorded which). The chain joins TRBV2 to TRBJ2-1; the TRBD2 assignment by TCRdb is unverifiable without DNA. The CDR3 reads as follows: CASRELAQEQFF.